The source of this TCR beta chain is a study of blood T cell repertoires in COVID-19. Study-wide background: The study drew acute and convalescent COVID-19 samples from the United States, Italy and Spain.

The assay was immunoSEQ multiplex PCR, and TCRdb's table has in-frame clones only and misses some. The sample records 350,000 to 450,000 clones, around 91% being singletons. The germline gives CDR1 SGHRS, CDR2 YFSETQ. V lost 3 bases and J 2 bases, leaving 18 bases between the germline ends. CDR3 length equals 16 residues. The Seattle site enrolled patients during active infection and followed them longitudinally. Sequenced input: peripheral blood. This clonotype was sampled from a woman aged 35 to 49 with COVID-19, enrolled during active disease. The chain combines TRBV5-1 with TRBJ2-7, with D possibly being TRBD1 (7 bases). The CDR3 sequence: CASSSAGGFSPYEQYF. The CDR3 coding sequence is TGCGCCAGCAGCTCGGCAGGGGGGTTCTCTCCCTACGAGCAGTACTTC.